A single sample is the source of the 27 T cell receptor beta chains below, sequenced in a study of OX40 agonist ivuxolimab in advanced cancers. TCRdb keeps only in-frame clones here, not all; method: immunoSEQ multiplex PCR. The sample lists under 50,000 clones; around 89% were seen once. The material sequenced was CD4+ or CD8+ T cells sorted from blood, taken in a trial of the OX40 agonist ivuxolimab. The receptors were sampled from an adult with an advanced solid tumor such as melanoma, head and neck, liver or kidney cancer.

The V call is TRBV27, the J call TRBJ2-5, with TRBD1 as a possible D gene (5 bases). The DNA end is more similar to TRBJ2-7, so the J call may be wrong. This CDR3 region has 13 residues. Germline V gene lookup returns CDR1 MNHEY and CDR2 SMNVEV (reference sequence). CDR3 amino acids: CASSNRKTYEQYF. The DNA for the CDR3 is TGTGCCAGCTCAAACAGGAAAACCTACGAGCAGTACTTC.

The V call is TRBV6-1, the J call TRBJ1-4; D unresolved. This CDR3 is 14 amino acids long. V lost 8 bases to trimming and J lost 0 bases, with 10 bases between them. Germline assignment: CDR1 MNHNS and CDR2 SASEGT. The CDR3 coding sequence is TGTGCCAGCTTTTCTTGGGCAACTAATGAAAAACTGTTTTTT. It translates to CASFSWATNEKLFF.

The chain uses TRBV14 and TRBJ2-2; D not certain. Looked up from germline, CDR1 is SGHDN and CDR2 is FVKESK. V gave up 1 base and J gave up 1 base, with 10 bases separating them. The CDR3 runs to 16 residues. CDR3 bases: TGTGCCAGCAGCCAAGTACAGACTTTGAACACCGGGGAGCTGTTTTTT. As protein: CASSQVQTLNTGELFF.

This clone is a singleton in its sample. This sequence joins TRBV7-2 and TRBJ2-1; D tentatively reads TRBD1 or TRBD2 (5 bases each). The V and J ends lost 2 bases and 0 bases respectively, with 11 bases between them. Germline V gene data show CDR1 as SGHTA and CDR2 as FQGNSA. The CDR3 is made up of 16 amino acids. The CDR3 region has the DNA TGTGCCAGCAGCTTATTGGCAGGGAGCTCCTACAATGAGCAGTTCTTC. Translated, it gives CASSLLAGSSYNEQFF.

This CDR3 is CSVEAPSTGGAGYEQYF. CDR3 coding DNA: TGCAGCGTTGAAGCCCCCTCAACAGGGGGCGCGGGGTACGAGCAGTACTTC. The chain recombines TRBV29-1 with TRBJ2-7; 9 nucleotides agree with TRBD1. V dropped 1 base and J dropped 4; count of bases not matched to a gene: 14. Germline lookup yields CDR1 SQVTM and CDR2 ANQGSEA. This CDR3 has 17 residues.

This clone was seen a single time. The V call is TRBV10-3, the J call TRBJ1-1; 9 bases map to TRBD1. The CDR3 totals 15 residues. V trimming: 5 bases; J trimming: 4 bases; junction bases outside the gene matches: 8. Germline assignment: CDR1 ENHRY and CDR2 SYGVKD. The DNA for the CDR3 is TGTGCCATCAGTCCCGGGACAGGGTACAGCACTGAAGCTTTCTTT. Translated, it gives CAISPGTGYSTEAFF.

V usage is TRBV7-9 and J usage is TRBJ2-5, with 11 positions matching TRBD1. The J segment lost 5 bases and the V segment lost 2 bases, leaving 13 bases of the junction unmatched. This CDR3 is 18 amino acids long. The germline gives CDR1 SEHNR, CDR2 FQNEAQ (reference sequence). CDR3: CASSLSDGTGGFGETQYF. CDR3 DNA sequence: TGTGCCAGCAGCTTATCTGACGGGACAGGGGGATTTGGGGAGACCCAGTACTTC. Full variable domain (remainder filled in from reference TRBV7-9 and TRBJ2-5): DTGVSQNPRHKITKRGQNVTFRCDPISEHNRLYWYRQTLGQGPEFLTYFQNEAQLEKSRLLSDRFSAERPKGSFSTLEIQRTEQGDSAMYLCASSLSDGTGGFGETQYFGPGTRLLVL.

A remark on this clone: The same CDR3 can be traced to other DNA sequences in this sample. The V gene is TRBV27, the J gene TRBJ2-2, with D possibly matching TRBD1 (6 bases). Looked up from germline, CDR1 is MNHEY and CDR2 is SMNVEV (reference sequence). The CDR3 is 14 residues long. Trimming removed 5 bases at V and 1 base at J, with 8 bases between. The CDR3 DNA sequence: TGTGCCAGCAGTCCGGGACAGAACACCGGGGAGCTGTTTTTT. It yields the protein CASSPGQNTGELFF.

The genes are TRBV11-2 and TRBJ1-1; D gene ambiguous. The CDR3 runs to 14 residues. Trimming cost V 7 bases and J 5 bases, with 17 bases left between them. CDR1 and CDR2 from the germline V gene are SGHAT and FQNNGV. This CDR3 reads CASISWSAGTEAFF. The CDR3 bases are TGTGCCAGCATTAGCTGGTCGGCTGGGACTGAAGCTTTCTTT.

The chain has TRBV19 and TRBJ1-5; D gene ambiguous. V shed 5 bases and J shed 6 bases, with 11 bases lying between them. The CDR3 has 13 amino acids. Germline loops: CDR1 LNHDA, CDR2 SQIVND (reference sequence). The CDR3 DNA sequence: TGTGCCAGTAGTCAAGGTCAAGGTCAGCCCCAGCATTTT. It yields the protein CASSQGQGQPQHF.

This clone is a singleton in its sample. This sequence joins TRBV27 and TRBJ1-1; weak D call: TRBD1 (5 bases). Germline CDR1 reads MNHEY; CDR2 reads SMNVEV (reference sequence). V was pared by 2 bases and J by 5 bases, with 12 bases between. The CDR3 covers 14 residues. Here the CDR3 reads CASSLRGPGTEAFF. The CDR3 DNA is TGTGCCAGCAGTTTAAGGGGCCCAGGGACTGAAGCTTTCTTT.

The chain recombines TRBV5-6 with TRBJ2-2, with 8 bases lining up with TRBD2. Germline V gene sequence: CDR1 SGHDT, CDR2 YYEEEE. The CDR3 has 17 amino acids. The trim removed 0 bases at V and 4 bases at J, leaving 8 bases unmatched. CDR3 nucleotides: TGTGCCAGCAGCTTGGCTAGTAGCGGGATCATCACCGGGGAGCTGTTTTTT. Protein: CASSLASSGIITGELFF.

The V call is TRBV29-1, the J call TRBJ2-2; unclear D gene. Trimming pared 6 bases from V and 2 bases from J, leaving 13 bases between. This CDR3 has 14 amino acids. The germline V gene has CDR1 SQVTM and CDR2 ANQGSEA. Written as DNA, the CDR3 is TGCAGCGTCGAGACAACCCTTAACACCGGGGAGCTGTTTTTT. Amino acid sequence: CSVETTLNTGELFF.

The chain has TRBV25-1 and TRBJ2-3; 14 nucleotides line up with TRBD2. Trimming removed 2 bases from V and 6 bases from J; junction bases left unmatched: 4. This CDR3 comprises 16 residues. Per germline, CDR1 MGHDK and CDR2 SYGVNS. The CDR3 DNA sequence: TGTGCCAGCAGTGAAGCCCGACTAGCGGGAGGGGATACGCAGTATTTT. Translated, it gives CASSEARLAGGDTQYF.

CDR3 protein: CASSLYNEQYF. CDR3 nucleotide sequence: TGCGCCAGCAGCCTCTATAACGAGCAGTACTTC. The chain links TRBV5-1 to TRBJ2-7; no clear D. CDR1 SGHRS and CDR2 YFSETQ come from the germline V gene. The germline V and J ends were trimmed by 4 bases and 5 bases, with 7 bases remaining between them. The length of the CDR3 is 11 residues.

This clone was observed once. V and J are TRBV11-2 and TRBJ1-3; no firm D call. The CDR3 is 17 amino acids. V was shortened by 1 base and J by 4 bases, with 17 bases between the two germline ends. Germline CDR1 is SGHAT and CDR2 is FQNNGV. The CDR3 coding sequence is TGTGCCAGCAGCTTAGCGGCGGGGATCGCTACCGGAAACACCATATATTTT. Translating gives CASSLAAGIATGNTIYF.

J is TRBJ2-2 and V is TRBV11-3, with D possibly being TRBD1 or TRBD2 (5 bases each). This CDR3 is built from 15 residues. The V gene lost 2 bases and the J gene lost 5 bases, with 12 bases spanning the gap. Germline CDR1 is SGHNT and CDR2 is YENEEA. CDR3 in amino acids: CASSLLEGPTGELFF. The CDR3 bases are TGTGCCAGCAGCTTACTTGAGGGGCCGACCGGGGAGCTGTTTTTT.

The chain carries TRBV11-2 and TRBJ2-1; D possibly corresponds to TRBD2 (5 bases). The CDR3 consists of 12 residues. V was shortened by 0 bases and J by 15 bases, with 12 bases between the two germline ends. In germline, CDR1 is SGHAT, CDR2 FQNNGV. The CDR3 sequence: CASSLDLLERFF. CDR3 DNA: TGTGCCAGCAGCTTAGATCTACTAGAACGGTTCTTC.

The V gene is TRBV5-4, the J gene TRBJ2-7, with D unclear. This CDR3 spans 12 amino acids. Looked up from germline, CDR1 is SGHNT and CDR2 is YYREEE (reference sequence). V was pared by 2 bases and J by 7 bases, with 10 bases between. The CDR3 coding sequence is TGTGCCAGCAGCTTAATAGCTTCGGAGCAGTACTTC. This translates into CASSLIASEQYF. Full variable domain (remainder filled in from reference TRBV5-4 and TRBJ2-7): ETGVTQSPTHLIKTRGQQVTLRCSSQSGHNTVSWYQQALGQGPQFIFQYYREEENGRGNFPPRFSGLQFPNYSSELNVNALELDDSALYLCASSLIASEQYFGPGTRLTVT.

The gene calls are TRBV21-1 and TRBJ2-1; the table's D call TRBD1 went unverified against the DNA. TRBV21-1 is a pseudogene. The CDR3 has 15 amino acids. This CDR3 reads CASSKTGVPYNEQFF. In nucleotides, the CDR3 is TGTGCCAGCAGCAAAACAGGGGTGCCCTACAATGAGCAGTTCTTC.

The rearrangement uses TRBV6-1 and TRBJ1-6; D gene ambiguous. The germline V gene encodes CDR1 MNHNS and CDR2 SASEGT. This CDR3 is 14 amino acids long. Trimming stripped 1 base from V and 6 bases from J, with 7 bases between. In nucleotides, the CDR3 is TGTGCCAGCAGTGAAGGACAATCTAATTCACCCCTCCACTTT. Protein product: CASSEGQSNSPLHF.

As for this clone: Other DNA sequences in this specimen translate into the identical CDR3. This chain uses TRBV27 with TRBJ2-1; TRBD2 agrees at 14 bases. In germline, CDR1 is MNHEY, CDR2 SMNVEV (reference sequence). The CDR3 is made up of 15 amino acids. V shed 4 bases and J 7 bases; nucleotides not matched to a gene: 3. In DNA, the CDR3 is TGTGCCAGCAGTTCCGGGACTAGCGGGAGAAATGAGCAGTTCTTC. Amino acid sequence: CASSSGTSGRNEQFF.

J is TRBJ2-1 and V is TRBV10-3; tentatively, D is TRBD2 (5 bases). The V end lost 4 bases, the J end lost 6 bases, and 16 bases lay between the germline ends. The CDR3 extends over 15 amino acids. Germline V lookup: CDR1 ENHRY, CDR2 SYGVKD. The CDR3 loop is CAISGIEGVINEQFF. CDR3 coding DNA: TGTGCCATCAGTGGTATAGAGGGAGTCATCAATGAGCAGTTCTTC.

V and J are TRBV6-5 and TRBJ2-7; 7 positions agree with TRBD2. The CDR3 totals 15 residues. J lost 0 bases, V lost 6 bases, and 8 bases had no gene match. Germline V gene data show CDR1 as MNHEY and CDR2 as SVGAGI. The CDR3 is CASSLGGTLSYEQYF. The CDR3 nucleotides read TGTGCCAGCAGCTTGGGGGGGACCCTCTCCTACGAGCAGTACTTC.

The gene calls are TRBV11-2 and TRBJ1-6; TRBD1 might be the D (5 bases). Germline V gene data show CDR1 as SGHAT and CDR2 as FQNNGV. The CDR3 extends over 15 amino acids. The V and J ends lost 6 bases and 5 bases respectively, with 14 bases between them. CDR3: CASRHHGGDNSPLHF. For the CDR3, the DNA is TGTGCCAGCAGGCACCACGGGGGAGATAATTCACCCCTCCACTTT.

The CDR3 DNA follows: TGTGCCAGCAGGGGGCATGGGGGGACCTACAATGAGCAGTTCTTC. Protein: CASRGHGGTYNEQFF. The chain couples TRBV2 to TRBJ2-1; D may be TRBD2 (6 bases). Between the trimmed V and J ends, which lost 6 bases and 2 bases, there was a span of 14 bases. This CDR3 comprises 15 residues. CDR1 and CDR2 from the germline V gene are SNHLY and FYNNEI.

The chain's CDR3 is CATSRDLGGSYEQYF. The DNA for the CDR3 is TGTGCCACCAGCAGAGATCTCGGCGGCTCCTACGAGCAGTACTTC. The chain has TRBV15 and TRBJ2-7; D not resolved. Germline V gene sequence: CDR1 LNHNV, CDR2 YYDKDF (reference sequence). There are 15 residues in the CDR3. V was trimmed by 0 bases and J by 0 bases, leaving 9 bases between them.